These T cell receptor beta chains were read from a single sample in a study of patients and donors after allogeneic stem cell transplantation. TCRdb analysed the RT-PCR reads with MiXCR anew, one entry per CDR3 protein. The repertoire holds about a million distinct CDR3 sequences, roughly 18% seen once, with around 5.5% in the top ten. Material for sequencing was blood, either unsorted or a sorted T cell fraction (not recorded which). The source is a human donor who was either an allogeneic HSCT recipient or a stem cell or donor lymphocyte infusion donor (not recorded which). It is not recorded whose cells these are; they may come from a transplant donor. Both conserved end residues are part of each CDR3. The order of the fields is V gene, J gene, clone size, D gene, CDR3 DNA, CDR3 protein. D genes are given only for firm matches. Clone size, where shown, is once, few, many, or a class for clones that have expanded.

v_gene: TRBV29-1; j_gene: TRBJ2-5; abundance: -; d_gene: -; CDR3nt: TGCAGCGTTGAAGGGACTGCATTTCAAGAGACCCAGTACTTC; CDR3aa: CSVEGTAFQETQYF
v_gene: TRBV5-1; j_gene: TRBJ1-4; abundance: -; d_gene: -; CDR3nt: TGCGCCAGCAGTGCTACAGGGATGAATGAAAAACTGTTTTTT; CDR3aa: CASSATGMNEKLFF
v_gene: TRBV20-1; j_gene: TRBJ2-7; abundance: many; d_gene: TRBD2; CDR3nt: TGCAGTGCTCCGTTACGACTAGCGGGATCCTACGAGCAGTACTTC; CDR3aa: CSAPLRLAGSYEQYF
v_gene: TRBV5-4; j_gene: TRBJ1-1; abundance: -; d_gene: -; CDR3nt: TGTGCCAGCAGCTTGGTAGTGGAGACTGAAGCTTTCTTT; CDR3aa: CASSLVVETEAFF
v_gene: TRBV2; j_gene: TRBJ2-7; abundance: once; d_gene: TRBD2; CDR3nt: TGTGCCAGCAGGAAAGCGGGAACATACTCCTACGACGAGCAGTACTTC; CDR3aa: CASRKAGTYSYDEQYF
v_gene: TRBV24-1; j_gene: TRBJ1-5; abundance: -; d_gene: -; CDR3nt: TGTGCCACCAGTGATGTTGGGTCAGCTAATCAGCCCCAGCATTTT; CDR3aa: CATSDVGSANQPQHF
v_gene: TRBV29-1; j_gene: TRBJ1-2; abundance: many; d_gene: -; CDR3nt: TGCAGCGTTGAGACCAGGGACTATGGCTACACCTTC; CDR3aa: CSVETRDYGYTF
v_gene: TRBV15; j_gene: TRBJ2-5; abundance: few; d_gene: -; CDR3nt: TGTGCTAGCGCCACGATCCTAAATCAAGAGACCCAGTACTTC; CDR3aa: CASATILNQETQYF
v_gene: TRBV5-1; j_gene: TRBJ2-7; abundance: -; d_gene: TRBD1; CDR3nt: TGCGCCAGCAGCTTGGGCGTACAGGGGGGCTACGAGCAGTACTTC; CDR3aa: CASSLGVQGGYEQYF
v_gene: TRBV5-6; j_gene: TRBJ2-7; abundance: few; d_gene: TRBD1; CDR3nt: TGTGCCAGCAGCTTAGAGGGACAGTACTTCGAGCAGTACTTC; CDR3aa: CASSLEGQYFEQYF
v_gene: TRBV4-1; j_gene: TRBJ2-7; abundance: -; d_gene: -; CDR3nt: TGCGCCAGCAGCCACACCAGCCCCTCCGCGGAGCAGTACTTC; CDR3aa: CASSHTSPSAEQYF
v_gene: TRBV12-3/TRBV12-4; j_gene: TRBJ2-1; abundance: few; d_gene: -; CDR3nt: TGTGCCAGCAGCCTCTGGGGGCCGAGCTCCTACAATGAGCAGTTCTTC; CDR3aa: CASSLWGPSSYNEQFF
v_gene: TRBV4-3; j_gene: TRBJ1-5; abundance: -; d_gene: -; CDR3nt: TGCGCCAGCAGCCAAGATCCGCAGGGGAGCGGCAATCAGCCCCAGCATTTT; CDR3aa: CASSQDPQGSGNQPQHF
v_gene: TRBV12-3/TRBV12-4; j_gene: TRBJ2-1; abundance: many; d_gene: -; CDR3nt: TGTGCCAGCAGCAATAGGGGGAGGCGGGAGCAGTTCTTC; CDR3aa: CASSNRGRREQFF
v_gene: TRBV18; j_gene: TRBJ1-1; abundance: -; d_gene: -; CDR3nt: TGTGCCAGCTCACGACGAGCAGGGATGGCTGAAGCTTTCTTT; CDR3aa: CASSRRAGMAEAFF
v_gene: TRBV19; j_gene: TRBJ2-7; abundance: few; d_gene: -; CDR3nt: TGTGCCAGTAGTATAGGGGGGATTCAGTGCGAGCAGTACTTC; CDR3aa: CASSIGGIQCEQYF
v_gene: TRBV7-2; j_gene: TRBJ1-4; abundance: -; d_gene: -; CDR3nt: TGTGCCAGCAGCCCCACCGGGCAACTGGGTGAAAAACTGTTTTTT; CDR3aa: CASSPTGQLGEKLFF
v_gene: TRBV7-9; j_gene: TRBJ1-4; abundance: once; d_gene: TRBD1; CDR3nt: TGTGCCAGCAGCTCAGACAGGGAGGATGAAAAACTGTTTTTT; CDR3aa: CASSSDREDEKLFF
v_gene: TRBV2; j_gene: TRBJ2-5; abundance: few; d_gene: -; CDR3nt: TGTGCCAGCAGTGTATATCGGTCGAAAGAGACCCAGTACTTC; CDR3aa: CASSVYRSKETQYF
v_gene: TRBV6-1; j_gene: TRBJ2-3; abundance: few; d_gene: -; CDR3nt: TGTGCCAGCAGTCCCCCAGCGGGACAGCTGGGAGATACGCAGTATTTT; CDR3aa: CASSPPAGQLGDTQYF
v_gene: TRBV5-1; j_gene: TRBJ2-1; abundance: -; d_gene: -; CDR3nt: TGCGCCAGCAGCCCGGAGAATGAATACAATGAGCAGTTCTTC; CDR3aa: CASSPENEYNEQFF
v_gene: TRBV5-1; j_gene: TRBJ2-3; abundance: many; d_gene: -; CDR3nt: TGCGCCAGCAGCTTGTTAGGGGTAACAGATACGCAGTATTTT; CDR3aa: CASSLLGVTDTQYF
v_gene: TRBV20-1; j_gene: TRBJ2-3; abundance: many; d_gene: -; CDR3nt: TGCAGTGCTAGAGAGGGAAGTAGGTATACGCAGTATTTT; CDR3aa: CSAREGSRYTQYF
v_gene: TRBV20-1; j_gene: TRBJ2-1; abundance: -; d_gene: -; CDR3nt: TGCAGTGCTAGCGCAGGGTCCTACTCCTACAATGAGCAGTTCTTC; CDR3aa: CSASAGSYSYNEQFF
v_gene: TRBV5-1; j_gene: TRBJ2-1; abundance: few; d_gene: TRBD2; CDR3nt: TGCGCCAGCAGCAGAACTAGCGGGGGAATCGATGAGCAGTTCTTC; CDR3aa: CASSRTSGGIDEQFF
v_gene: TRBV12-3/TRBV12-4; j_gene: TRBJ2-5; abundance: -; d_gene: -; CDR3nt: TGTGCCAGCAGTTCCCGGGATCGCAACCAGTACTTC; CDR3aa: CASSSRDRNQYF
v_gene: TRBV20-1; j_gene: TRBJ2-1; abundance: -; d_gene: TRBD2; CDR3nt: TGCAGTGCTAGAGCTAGCGGGGGGCCCTTTGATGAGCAGTTCTTC; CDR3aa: CSARASGGPFDEQFF
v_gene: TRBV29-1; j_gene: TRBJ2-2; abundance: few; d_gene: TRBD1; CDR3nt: TGCAGCGCCGGCTCCGGGACAGGAAGAACCGGGGAGCTGTTTTTT; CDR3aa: CSAGSGTGRTGELFF
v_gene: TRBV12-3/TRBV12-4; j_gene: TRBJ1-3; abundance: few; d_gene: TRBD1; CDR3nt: TGTGCCAGCAGGCGGGGACAGCGAAACACCATATATTTT; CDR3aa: CASRRGQRNTIYF
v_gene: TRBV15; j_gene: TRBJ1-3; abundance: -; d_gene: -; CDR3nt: TGTGCCACCAGCAGGGTAAAGAGGACACATCAAGGAAACACCATATATTTT; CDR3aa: CATSRVKRTHQGNTIYF
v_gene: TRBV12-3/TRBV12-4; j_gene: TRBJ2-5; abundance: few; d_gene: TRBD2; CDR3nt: TGTGCCAGCAGTTTCCTAGTCGGGGGGGGAGAGACCCAGTACTTC; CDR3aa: CASSFLVGGGETQYF
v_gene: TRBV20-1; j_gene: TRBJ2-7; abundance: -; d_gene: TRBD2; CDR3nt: TGCAGTGCTAGGGCACTAGCGGGACACGAGCAGTACTTC; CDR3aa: CSARALAGHEQYF
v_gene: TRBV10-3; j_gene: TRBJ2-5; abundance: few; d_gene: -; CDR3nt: TGTGCCATCAGGGGAGGGGGGGCTGAAGAGACCCAGTACTTC; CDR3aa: CAIRGGGAEETQYF